The next 16 T cell receptor beta chains were all read from a single sample in a study of blood T cell repertoires in COVID-19 (dated by TCRdb to 2019 to 2021). Library preparation used the immunoSEQ multiplex PCR assay. TCRdb carries this immuneACCESS record with in-frame sequences only. Its versions omit some clonotypes, under half of them owing to an unresolved V gene in the studies checked, with the rest unexplained. The sample contains some 80,000 clones, 78% of them found a single time. The ten largest clones represent more than 15% of the sample. The sequencing sample was made of peripheral blood. These receptors were obtained from a human donor in a cohort sampled during active COVID-19.

The gene calls are TRBV7-9 and TRBJ1-4, with TRBD1 matching 7 bases. With V trimmed by 5 bases and J by 5 bases, 11 bases remained unmatched. Germline assignment: CDR1 SEHNR and CDR2 FQNEAQ (reference sequence). CDR3 size: 16 residues. CDR3 sequence reads: CASSPLPGQVNEKLFF. The CDR3 DNA reads as TGTGCCAGCAGCCCCCTACCCGGACAGGTGAATGAAAAACTGTTTTTT. Complete variable domain (other parts from reference TRBV7-9 and TRBJ1-4): DTGVSQNPRHKITKRGQNVTFRCDPISEHNRLYWYRQTLGQGPEFLTYFQNEAQLEKSRLLSDRFSAERPKGSFSTLEIQRTEQGDSAMYLCASSPLPGQVNEKLFFGSGTQLSVL.

This chain connects TRBV28 to TRBJ2-3; tentatively, D is TRBD2 (7 bases). The CDR3 extends over 16 amino acids. The V and J ends lost 3 bases and 4 bases respectively, with 17 bases between them. The V gene's germline CDR1 is MDHEN and CDR2 SYDVKM. The DNA of the CDR3 is TGTGCCAGCAGTTTTGGGGGGGGCAGGGAGTCAGATACGCAGTATTTT. This gives the protein CASSFGGGRESDTQYF.

Only one count was recorded for this clone. This chain joins TRBV28 and TRBJ2-1; 9 nucleotides line up with TRBD2. In germline, CDR1 is MDHEN, CDR2 SYDVKM. The V segment lost 10 bases and the J segment 6 bases; nucleotides outside the gene matches: 7. This CDR3 has 13 amino acids. The CDR3 DNA reads as TGTGCCACCGACGGACTAGCGAGCAATGAGCAGTTCTTC. This codes for CATDGLASNEQFF.

The chain is built from TRBV4-1 and TRBJ2-1; 8 bases agree with TRBD2. CDR3 length: 14 amino acids. CDR1 and CDR2 (germline): MGHRA, YSYEKL. The V segment lost 4 bases and the J segment 2 bases; nucleotides outside the gene matches: 1. CDR3 coding DNA: TGCGCCAGCAGCCGTAGCGGGGCCTACAATGAGCAGTTCTTC. Translation gives CASSRSGAYNEQFF.

The J gene is TRBJ2-3, the V gene TRBV2; no firm D call. Looked up from germline, CDR1 is SNHLY and CDR2 is FYNNEI. V lost 1 base, J lost 2 bases, and 7 bases lay in between. The CDR3 is 14 residues long. The CDR3 nucleotides are TGTGCCAGCAGTGAAGTACAGTACACAGATACGCAGTATTTT. Translating gives CASSEVQYTDTQYF.

The genes are TRBV28 and TRBJ1-1; 9 positions match TRBD1. The CDR3 runs to 17 residues. Germline CDR1 is MDHEN and CDR2 is SYDVKM. V lost 2 bases to trimming and J lost 2 bases; unmatched junction nucleotides: 9. The CDR3 region is CASSLIGTGLINTEAFF. In DNA form, the CDR3 reads TGTGCCAGCAGTTTAATAGGGACAGGGTTGATTAACACTGAAGCTTTCTTT.

The rearrangement links TRBV6-1 to TRBJ1-2, with 9 nucleotides matching TRBD1. The CDR3 spans 15 residues. Per the germline V gene, CDR1 is MNHNS and CDR2 is SASEGT. V shed 3 bases and J 7 bases; nucleotides not matched to a gene: 9. CDR3 amino acids: CASSELGQGVPGYTF. CDR3 nucleotides: TGTGCCAGCAGTGAGTTGGGACAGGGCGTCCCTGGCTACACCTTC.

The chain links TRBV6-2 or TRBV6-3 to TRBJ1-5; TRBD1 might be the D (5 bases). The CDR3 extends over 17 amino acids. CDR1 and CDR2 from the germline V gene are MNHEY and SVGEGT. Trimming shortened V by 6 bases and J by 0 bases, and 18 bases separated the two germline ends. The DNA of the CDR3 is TGTGCCAGCAGCCCTCGTGGGGCGCGGTATAGCAATCAGCCCCAGCATTTT. Amino acid sequence: CASSPRGARYSNQPQHF.

This chain connects TRBV18 to TRBJ2-5, with D possibly TRBD1 on 6 matching bases. Germline V gene lookup returns CDR1 KGHSH and CDR2 LQKENI. This CDR3 has 14 amino acids. V lost 6 bases, J lost 5 bases, and 16 bases lay in between. CDR3 sequence (DNA): TGTGCCAGCTCGGACGCAGGGGTAGGGGAGACCCAGTACTTC. This encodes CASSDAGVGETQYF.

Regarding this clone: This could be a read error, since a much larger clone is one nucleotide away. The genes are TRBV7-9 and TRBJ2-3; 12 positions match TRBD2. Germline-derived CDR1 and CDR2 are SEHNR and FQNEAQ (reference sequence). Trimming removed 5 bases from V and 1 base from J; junction bases left unmatched: 1. The CDR3 totals 15 residues. The CDR3 is CASSPSGGGTDTQYF. CDR3 bases: TGTGCCAGCAGCCCTAGCGGGGGGGGCACAGATACGCAGTATTTT.

This clone was observed a few times. The chain combines TRBV5-1 with TRBJ2-1, with 12 bases lining up with TRBD2. Trimming took 0 bases from V and 7 from J; bases not matched to a gene: 5. The CDR3 is 16 amino acids. Germline CDR1 and CDR2: SGHRS and YFSETQ. CDR3 nucleotides: TGCGCCAGCAGCTTGGGACTAGCGGGGGCTGGGAATGAGCAGTTCTTC. Its translation: CASSLGLAGAGNEQFF.

The chain uses TRBV7-2 and TRBJ2-7; 8 nucleotides align to TRBD1. The junction had 4 bases not matched to a gene; V was cut back by 1 base and J by 2 bases. The CDR3 is 15 amino acids. Germline V gene lookup returns CDR1 SGHTA and CDR2 FQGNSA. The CDR3 is CASSLDGTGTYEQYF. CDR3 DNA sequence: TGTGCCAGCAGCTTAGATGGGACAGGCACCTACGAGCAGTACTTC. The whole variable domain, remainder taken from reference TRBV7-2 and TRBJ2-7, is GAGVSQSPSNKVTEKGKDVELRCDPISGHTALYWYRQSLGQGLEFLIYFQGNSAPDKSGLPSDRFSAERTGGSVSTLTIQRTQQEDSAVYLCASSLDGTGTYEQYFGPGTRLTVT.

The chain employs TRBV5-1 and TRBJ2-1; 7 bases fit TRBD2. From germline, CDR1 is SGHRS and CDR2 YFSETQ. This CDR3 has 14 residues. Losses at the gene ends were 1 base for V and 3 bases for J; bases not matched to a gene: 1. The CDR3 protein is CASSLTGGYNEQFF. DNA for the CDR3: TGCGCCAGCAGCTTGACGGGGGGCTACAATGAGCAGTTCTTC. Together with reference TRBV5-1 and TRBJ2-1, the CDR3 gives the full variable domain: KAGVTQTPRYLIKTRGQQVTLSCSPISGHRSVSWYQQTPGQGLQFLFEYFSETQRNKGNFPGRFSGRQFSNSRSEMNVSTLELGDSALYLCASSLTGGYNEQFFGPGTRLTVL.

This sequence joins TRBV28 and TRBJ2-3; the match to TRBD2 covers 8 bases. J was trimmed by 5 bases and V by 10 bases; bases with no gene match: 11. This CDR3 is 14 amino acids long. Germline loops: CDR1 MDHEN, CDR2 SYDVKM. The CDR3 DNA is TGTGCCATCAGCCCGGGCGGGGGGCAAGATACGCAGTATTTT. This encodes CAISPGGGQDTQYF.

This chain links TRBV19 with TRBJ2-7; possibly TRBD2 for D (5 bases). CDR3 length equals 14 residues. Trimming pared 7 bases from V and 2 bases from J, leaving 15 bases between. Looked up from germline, CDR1 is LNHDA and CDR2 is SQIVND (reference sequence). This chain's CDR3 is CASTDRTVPYEQYF. CDR3 nucleotides: TGTGCCAGTACCGATCGGACTGTCCCCTACGAGCAGTACTTC.

V gene TRBV6-4 combines with J gene TRBJ1-2; 11 nucleotides match TRBD1. Trimming took 3 bases from V and 5 from J; bases not matched to a gene: 8. Per the germline V gene, CDR1 is MRHNA and CDR2 is SNTAGT. This CDR3 has 16 residues. CDR3 loop: CASSEAPGTGGYGYTF. CDR3 bases: TGTGCCAGCAGTGAGGCCCCCGGGACAGGGGGATATGGCTACACCTTC.